These T cell receptor beta chains were read from a single sample in a study of identical twins. TCRdb independently ran MiXCR on the 5' RACE reads; one entry per CDR3 protein. Seen here are about 920,000 distinct CDR3 sequences, around 12% observed once, and the top ten hold around 1.5%. This sample was shared with a second study, whose subject was yellow fever vaccine responses in identical twins.

Sequencing input: PBMCs. Receptor source: a woman younger than 35 in good health. Each CDR3 is given with its conserved first and last residue. Fields, in order: CDR3 DNA, CDR3 protein, clone size, V gene, J gene, D gene. The D gene is left open where the match is weak. The size of a clone is reported for some rows only, either as once, few or many, or as a class for expanded clones.

CDR3nt: TGCAGTGCTATACCGGGGGGGGTGTATGGCATTCAGTACTTC
CDR3aa: CSAIPGGVYGIQYF
abundance: few
v_gene: TRBV20-1
j_gene: TRBJ2-4
d_gene: TRBD2

CDR3nt: TGCGCCAGCAGCAAAGGACTAGCGAATACAGATACGCAGTATTTT
CDR3aa: CASSKGLANTDTQYF
abundance: many
v_gene: TRBV5-1
j_gene: TRBJ2-3
d_gene: TRBD2

CDR3nt: TGCGCCAGCAGCCCGGACAGGGAGGGCACTGAAGCTTTCTTT
CDR3aa: CASSPDREGTEAFF
abundance: few
v_gene: TRBV5-1
j_gene: TRBJ1-1
d_gene: TRBD1

CDR3nt: TGTGCCAGCAGCGTAGTGGGGTCGAAGAGGGACACTGAAGCTTTCTTT
CDR3aa: CASSVVGSKRDTEAFF
abundance: .
v_gene: TRBV9
j_gene: TRBJ1-1
d_gene: .

CDR3nt: TGTGCCAGCAGCCAATCGCCCGGGGGGGTTATCAATGAGCAGTTCTTC
CDR3aa: CASSQSPGGVINEQFF
abundance: many
v_gene: TRBV3-1
j_gene: TRBJ2-1
d_gene: TRBD2

CDR3nt: TGTGCCAGCAGAATAAAGAACACCGGGGAGCTGTTTTTT
CDR3aa: CASRIKNTGELFF
abundance: few
v_gene: TRBV6-1
j_gene: TRBJ2-2
d_gene: .

CDR3nt: TGCAGTGCTAGAGTTATCGGGCAGGGTGAAGAGACCCAGTACTTC
CDR3aa: CSARVIGQGEETQYF
abundance: few
v_gene: TRBV20-1
j_gene: TRBJ2-5
d_gene: .

CDR3nt: TGTGCCAGCAGTTTAACCGGGACAGGTAGTCCAATCTATGGCTACACCTTC
CDR3aa: CASSLTGTGSPIYGYTF
abundance: .
v_gene: TRBV12-3/TRBV12-4
j_gene: TRBJ1-2
d_gene: TRBD1

CDR3nt: TGTGCCAGCAGGATTGGACAACCGGGACAGGGGGGACAGACCCAGTACTTC
CDR3aa: CASRIGQPGQGGQTQYF
abundance: many
v_gene: TRBV6-1
j_gene: TRBJ2-5
d_gene: TRBD1

CDR3nt: TGTGCCAGCAGTTTCTCCGGGACAGTTAGCACAGATACGCAGTATTTT
CDR3aa: CASSFSGTVSTDTQYF
abundance: few
v_gene: TRBV27
j_gene: TRBJ2-3
d_gene: TRBD1